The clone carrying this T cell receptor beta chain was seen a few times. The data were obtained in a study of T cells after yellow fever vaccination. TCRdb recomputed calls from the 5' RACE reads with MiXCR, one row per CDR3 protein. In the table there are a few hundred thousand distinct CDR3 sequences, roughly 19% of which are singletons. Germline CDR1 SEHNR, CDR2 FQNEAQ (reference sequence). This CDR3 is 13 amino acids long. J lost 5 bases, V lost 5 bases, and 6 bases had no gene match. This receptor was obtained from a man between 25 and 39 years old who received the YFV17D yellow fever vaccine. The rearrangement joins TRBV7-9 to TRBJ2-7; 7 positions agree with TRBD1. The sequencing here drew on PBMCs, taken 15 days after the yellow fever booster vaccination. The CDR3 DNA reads TGTGCCAGCAGCCGACAGGGCCCCGACGAGCAGTACTTC. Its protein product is CASSRQGPDEQYF.